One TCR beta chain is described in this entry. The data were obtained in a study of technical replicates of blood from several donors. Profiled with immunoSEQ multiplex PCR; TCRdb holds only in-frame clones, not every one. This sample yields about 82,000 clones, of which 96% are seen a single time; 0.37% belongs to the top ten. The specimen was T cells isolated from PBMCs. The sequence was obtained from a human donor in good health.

Here the CDR3 DNA reads TGTGCCTGGAGTGTACAGACCTGGAACACCATATATTTT. Translation gives CAWSVQTWNTIYF. The V call is TRBV30, the J call TRBJ1-3; D unclear. Trimming removed 0 bases at V and 7 bases at J, with 10 bases between. CDR3 length equals 13 residues. Germline lookup yields CDR1 GTSNPN and CDR2 SVGIG (reference sequence).